Here is one TCR beta chain with its context. The CDR3 totals 15 residues. The ends lost 4 bases at V and 3 bases at J; junction bases unmatched: 5. Germline assignment: CDR1 MNHNY and CDR2 SVGAGI (reference sequence). The sample originates from a study of blood T cell repertoires in COVID-19. Repertoires were generated with immunoSEQ multiplex PCR, while TCRdb's copy carries only in-frame clones and drops some. The data show around 240,000 clones, 90% seen once. Across under 25 US areas, participants ranged in age from 18 to 89 years. Donors were grouped by their self-reported clinical history. This receptor was taken from a man aged 50 to 59 who had been exposed to COVID-19. The V and J genes are TRBV6-6 and TRBJ2-2; 7 bases align to TRBD1. The sequencing sample was made of PBMCs or T cells enriched from blood (not recorded which). CDR3: CASSSGQKYTGELFF. CDR3 sequence (DNA): TGTGCCAGCAGTTCGGGACAGAAATACACCGGGGAGCTGTTTTTT.